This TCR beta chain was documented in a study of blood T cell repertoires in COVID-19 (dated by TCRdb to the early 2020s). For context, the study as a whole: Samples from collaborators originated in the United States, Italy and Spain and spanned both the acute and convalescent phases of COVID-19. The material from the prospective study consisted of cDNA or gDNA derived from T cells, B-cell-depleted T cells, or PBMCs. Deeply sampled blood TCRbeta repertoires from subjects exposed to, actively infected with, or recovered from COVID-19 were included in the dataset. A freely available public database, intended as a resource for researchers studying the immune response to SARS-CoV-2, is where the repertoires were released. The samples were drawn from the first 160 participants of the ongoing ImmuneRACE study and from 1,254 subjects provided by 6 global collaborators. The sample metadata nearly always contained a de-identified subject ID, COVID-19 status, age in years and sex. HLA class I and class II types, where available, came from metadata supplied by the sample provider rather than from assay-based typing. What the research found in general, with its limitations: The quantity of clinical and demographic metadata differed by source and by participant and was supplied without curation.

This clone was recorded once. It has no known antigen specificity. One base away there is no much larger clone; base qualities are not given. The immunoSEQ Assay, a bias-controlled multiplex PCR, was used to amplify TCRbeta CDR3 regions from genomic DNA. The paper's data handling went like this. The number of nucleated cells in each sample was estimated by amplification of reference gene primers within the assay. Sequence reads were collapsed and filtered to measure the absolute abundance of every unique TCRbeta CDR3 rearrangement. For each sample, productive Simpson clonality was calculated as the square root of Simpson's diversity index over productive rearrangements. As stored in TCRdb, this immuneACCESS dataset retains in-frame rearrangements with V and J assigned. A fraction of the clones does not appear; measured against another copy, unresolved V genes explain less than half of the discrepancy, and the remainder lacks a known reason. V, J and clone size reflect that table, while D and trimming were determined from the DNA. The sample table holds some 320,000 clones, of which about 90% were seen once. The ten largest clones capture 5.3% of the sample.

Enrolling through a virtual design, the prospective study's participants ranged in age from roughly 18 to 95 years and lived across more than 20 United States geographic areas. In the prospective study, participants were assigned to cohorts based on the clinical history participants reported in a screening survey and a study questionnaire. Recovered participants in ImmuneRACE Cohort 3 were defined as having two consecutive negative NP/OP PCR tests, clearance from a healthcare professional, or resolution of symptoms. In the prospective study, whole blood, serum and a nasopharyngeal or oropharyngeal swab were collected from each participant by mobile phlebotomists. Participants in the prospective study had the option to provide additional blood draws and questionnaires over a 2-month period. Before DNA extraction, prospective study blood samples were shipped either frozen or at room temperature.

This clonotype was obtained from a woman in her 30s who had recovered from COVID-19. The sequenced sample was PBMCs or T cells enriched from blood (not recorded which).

This receptor has the CDR3 CASGEGAPYNSPLHF. The DNA reads TGTGCCAGCGGAGAGGGAGCTCCCTATAATTCACCCCTCCACTTT. The receptor chain draws on TRBV6-5 and TRBJ1-6; there is no confident call for the D gene. According to the germline V gene, CDR1 reads MNHEY and CDR2 reads SVGAGI. V sheds 8 bases and J sheds 2 bases, leaving 13 bases between their ends. The CDR3 goes from the cysteine to the phenylalanine over 15 residues. Only CDR3 DNA remains: 45 bases, in frame from the first base.